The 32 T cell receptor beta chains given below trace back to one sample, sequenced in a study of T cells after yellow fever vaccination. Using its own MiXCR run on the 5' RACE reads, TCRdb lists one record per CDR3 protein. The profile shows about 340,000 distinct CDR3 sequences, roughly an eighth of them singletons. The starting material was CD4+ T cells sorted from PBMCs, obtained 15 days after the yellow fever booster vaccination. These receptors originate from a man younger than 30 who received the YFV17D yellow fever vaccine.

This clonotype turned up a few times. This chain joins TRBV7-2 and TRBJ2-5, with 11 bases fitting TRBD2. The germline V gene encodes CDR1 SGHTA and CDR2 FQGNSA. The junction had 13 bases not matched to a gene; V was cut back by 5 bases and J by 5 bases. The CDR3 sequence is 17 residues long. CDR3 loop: CASSLSSGGPPGETQYF. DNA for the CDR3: TGTGCCAGCAGCCTCTCTAGCGGGGGGCCGCCTGGGGAGACCCAGTACTTC.

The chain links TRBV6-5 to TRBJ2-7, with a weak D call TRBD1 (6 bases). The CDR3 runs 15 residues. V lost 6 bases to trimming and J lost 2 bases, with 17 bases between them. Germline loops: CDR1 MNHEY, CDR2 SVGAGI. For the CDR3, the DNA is TGTGCCAGCAGCCCCTCCTGGACAGCAACCTACGAGCAGTACTTC. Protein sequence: CASSPSWTATYEQYF.

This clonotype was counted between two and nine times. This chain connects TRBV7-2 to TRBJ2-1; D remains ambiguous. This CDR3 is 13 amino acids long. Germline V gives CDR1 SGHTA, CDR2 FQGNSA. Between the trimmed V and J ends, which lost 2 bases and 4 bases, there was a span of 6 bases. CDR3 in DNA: TGTGCCAGCAGCTTAATCTTGTACAATGAGCAGTTCTTC. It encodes CASSLILYNEQFF.

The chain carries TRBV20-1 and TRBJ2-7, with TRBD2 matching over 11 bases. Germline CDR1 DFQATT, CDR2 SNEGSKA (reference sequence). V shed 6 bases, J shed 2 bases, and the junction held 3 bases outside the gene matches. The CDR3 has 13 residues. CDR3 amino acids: CSAQTSGAYEQYF. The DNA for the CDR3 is TGCAGTGCGCAGACTAGCGGGGCCTACGAGCAGTACTTC.

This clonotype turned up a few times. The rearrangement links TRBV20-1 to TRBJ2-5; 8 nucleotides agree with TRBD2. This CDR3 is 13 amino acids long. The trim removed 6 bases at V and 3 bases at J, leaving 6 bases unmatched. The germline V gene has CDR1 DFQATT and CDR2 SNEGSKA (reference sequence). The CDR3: CSAPRGGEETQYF. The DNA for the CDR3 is TGCAGTGCCCCCCGGGGGGGGGAAGAGACCCAGTACTTC.

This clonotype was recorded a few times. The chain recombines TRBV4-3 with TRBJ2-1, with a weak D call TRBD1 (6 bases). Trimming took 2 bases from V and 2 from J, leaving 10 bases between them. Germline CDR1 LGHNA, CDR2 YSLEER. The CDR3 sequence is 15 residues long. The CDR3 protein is CASSQRGGPYNEQFF. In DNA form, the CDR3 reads TGCGCCAGCAGCCAACGTGGGGGCCCCTACAATGAGCAGTTCTTC.

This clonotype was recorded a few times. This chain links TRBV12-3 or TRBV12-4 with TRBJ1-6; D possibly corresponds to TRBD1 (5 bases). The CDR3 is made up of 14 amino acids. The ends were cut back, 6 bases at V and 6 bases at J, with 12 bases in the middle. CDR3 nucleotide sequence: TGTGCCAGCAGCCGCCGGGGGATTAATTCACCCCTCCACTTT. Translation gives CASSRRGINSPLHF.

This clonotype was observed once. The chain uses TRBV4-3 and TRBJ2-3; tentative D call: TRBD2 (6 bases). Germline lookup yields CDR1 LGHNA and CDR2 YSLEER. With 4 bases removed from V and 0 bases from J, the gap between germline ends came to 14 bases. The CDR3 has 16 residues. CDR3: CASSPRGVPSTDTQYF. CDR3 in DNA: TGCGCCAGCAGCCCTCGCGGGGTACCTAGCACAGATACGCAGTATTTT.

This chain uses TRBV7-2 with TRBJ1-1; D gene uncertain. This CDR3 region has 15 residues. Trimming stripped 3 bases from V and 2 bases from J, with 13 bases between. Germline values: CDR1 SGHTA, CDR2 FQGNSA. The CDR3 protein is CASSFLTTGNTEAFF. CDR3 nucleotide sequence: TGTGCCAGCAGCTTCCTTACGACGGGAAACACTGAAGCTTTCTTT.

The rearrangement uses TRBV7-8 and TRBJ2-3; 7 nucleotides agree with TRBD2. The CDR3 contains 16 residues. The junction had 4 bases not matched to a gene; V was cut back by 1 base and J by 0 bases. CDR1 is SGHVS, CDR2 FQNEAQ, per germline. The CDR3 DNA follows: TGTGCCAGCAGCTTAGGCGGGGGAATTAGCACAGATACGCAGTATTTT. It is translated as CASSLGGGISTDTQYF.

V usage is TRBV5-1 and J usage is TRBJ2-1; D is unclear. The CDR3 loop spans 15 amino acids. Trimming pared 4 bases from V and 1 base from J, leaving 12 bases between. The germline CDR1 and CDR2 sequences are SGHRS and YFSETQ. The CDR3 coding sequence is TGCGCCAGCAGCGCTAACTTGGCTTCCTACAATGAGCAGTTCTTC. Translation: CASSANLASYNEQFF.

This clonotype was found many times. DNA of the CDR3: TGTGCCAGCAGCTTGGGTCTGGGGTTGAACACTGAAGCTTTCTTT. Encoded protein: CASSLGLGLNTEAFF. The J gene is TRBJ1-1, the V gene TRBV5-4; no definite D call. CDR1 and CDR2 from the germline V gene are SGHNT and YYREEE (reference sequence). V was trimmed by 0 bases and J by 0 bases, leaving 9 bases between them. There are 15 residues in the CDR3. The full variable domain, rest sourced from reference TRBV5-4 and TRBJ1-1, is ETGVTQSPTHLIKTRGQQVTLRCSSQSGHNTVSWYQQALGQGPQFIFQYYREEENGRGNFPPRFSGLQFPNYSSELNVNALELDDSALYLCASSLGLGLNTEAFFGQGTRLTVV.

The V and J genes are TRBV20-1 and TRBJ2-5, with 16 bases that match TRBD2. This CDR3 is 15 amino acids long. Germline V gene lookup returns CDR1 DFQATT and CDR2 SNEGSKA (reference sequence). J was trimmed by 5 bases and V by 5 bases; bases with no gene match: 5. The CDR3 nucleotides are TGCAGTGCTCCGGGACTAGCGGGGGGGCAGGAGACCCAGTACTTC. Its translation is CSAPGLAGGQETQYF.

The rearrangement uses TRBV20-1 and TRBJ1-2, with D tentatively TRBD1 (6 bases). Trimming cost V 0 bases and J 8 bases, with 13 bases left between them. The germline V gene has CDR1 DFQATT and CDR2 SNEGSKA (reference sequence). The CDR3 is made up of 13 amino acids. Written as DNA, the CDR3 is TGCAGTGCTAGAGATCCCCAGGGGCTCGGCTACACCTTC. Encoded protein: CSARDPQGLGYTF.

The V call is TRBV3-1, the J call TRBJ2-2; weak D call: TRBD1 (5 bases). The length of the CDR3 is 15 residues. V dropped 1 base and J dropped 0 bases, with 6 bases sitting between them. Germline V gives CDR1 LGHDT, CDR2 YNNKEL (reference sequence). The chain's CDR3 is CASSQGGPNTGELFF. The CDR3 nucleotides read TGTGCCAGCAGCCAAGGGGGCCCGAACACCGGGGAGCTGTTTTTT.

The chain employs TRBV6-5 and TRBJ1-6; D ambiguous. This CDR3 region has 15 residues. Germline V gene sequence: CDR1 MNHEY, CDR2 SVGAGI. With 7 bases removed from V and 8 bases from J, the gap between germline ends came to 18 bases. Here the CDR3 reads CASTTEGLGHSPLHF. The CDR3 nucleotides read TGTGCCAGCACCACAGAGGGTCTCGGACATTCACCCCTCCACTTT.

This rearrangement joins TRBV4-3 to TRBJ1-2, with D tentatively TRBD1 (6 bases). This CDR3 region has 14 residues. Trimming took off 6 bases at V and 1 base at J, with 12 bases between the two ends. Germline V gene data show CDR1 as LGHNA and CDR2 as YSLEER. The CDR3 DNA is TGCGCCAGCAGAACGGCAGGGGATAACTATGGCTACACCTTC. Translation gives CASRTAGDNYGYTF.

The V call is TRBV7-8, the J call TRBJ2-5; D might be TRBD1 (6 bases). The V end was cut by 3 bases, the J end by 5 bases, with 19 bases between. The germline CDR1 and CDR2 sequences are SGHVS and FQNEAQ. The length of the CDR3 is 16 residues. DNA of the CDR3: TGTGCCAGCAGCTTTGGACAGTCAAACGGCATCGAGACCCAGTACTTC. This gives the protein CASSFGQSNGIETQYF. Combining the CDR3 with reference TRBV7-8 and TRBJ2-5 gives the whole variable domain GAGVSQSPRYKVAKRGQDVALRCDPISGHVSLFWYQQALGQGPEFLTYFQNEAQLDKSGLPSDRFFAERPEGSVSTLKIQRTQQEDSAVYLCASSFGQSNGIETQYFGPGTRLLVL.

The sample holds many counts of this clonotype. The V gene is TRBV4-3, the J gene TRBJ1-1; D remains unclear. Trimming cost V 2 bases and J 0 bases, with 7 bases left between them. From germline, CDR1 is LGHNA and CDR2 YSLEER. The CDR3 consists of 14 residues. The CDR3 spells CASSQTGMNTEAFF. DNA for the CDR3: TGCGCCAGCAGCCAAACGGGGATGAACACTGAAGCTTTCTTT.

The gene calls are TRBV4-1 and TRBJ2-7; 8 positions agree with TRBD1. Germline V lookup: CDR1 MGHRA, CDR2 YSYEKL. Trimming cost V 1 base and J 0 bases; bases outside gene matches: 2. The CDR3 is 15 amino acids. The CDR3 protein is CASSQGGQASYEQYF. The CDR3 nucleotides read TGCGCCAGCAGCCAAGGGGGACAGGCCTCCTACGAGCAGTACTTC.

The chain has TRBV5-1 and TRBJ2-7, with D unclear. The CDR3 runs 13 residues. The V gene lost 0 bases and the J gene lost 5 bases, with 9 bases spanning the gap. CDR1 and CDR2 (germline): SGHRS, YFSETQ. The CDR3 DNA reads TGCGCCAGCAGCTTGGATCCTCAGAACGAGCAGTACGTC. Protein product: CASSLDPQNEQYV.

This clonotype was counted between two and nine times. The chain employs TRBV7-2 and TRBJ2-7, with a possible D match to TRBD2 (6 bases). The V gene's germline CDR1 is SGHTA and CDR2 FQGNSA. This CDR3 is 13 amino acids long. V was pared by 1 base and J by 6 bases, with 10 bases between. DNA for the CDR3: TGTGCCAGCAGCTTAGTACGGGGGTCCGAGCAGTACTTC. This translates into CASSLVRGSEQYF. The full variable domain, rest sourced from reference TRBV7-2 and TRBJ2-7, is GAGVSQSPSNKVTEKGKDVELRCDPISGHTALYWYRQSLGQGLEFLIYFQGNSAPDKSGLPSDRFSAERTGGSVSTLTIQRTQQEDSAVYLCASSLVRGSEQYFGPGTRLTVT.

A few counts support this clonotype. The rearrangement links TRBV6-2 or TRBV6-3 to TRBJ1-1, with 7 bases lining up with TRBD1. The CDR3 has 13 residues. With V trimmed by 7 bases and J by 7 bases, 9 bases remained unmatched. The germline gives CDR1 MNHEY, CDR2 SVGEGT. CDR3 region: CASNPGTVSEAFF. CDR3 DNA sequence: TGTGCCAGCAATCCCGGGACAGTAAGTGAAGCTTTCTTT.

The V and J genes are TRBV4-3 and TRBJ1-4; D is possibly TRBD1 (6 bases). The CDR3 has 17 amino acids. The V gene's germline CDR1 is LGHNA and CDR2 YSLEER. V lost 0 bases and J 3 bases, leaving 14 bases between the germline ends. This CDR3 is CASSQEWGGSSNEKLFF. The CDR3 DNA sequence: TGCGCCAGCAGCCAAGAGTGGGGGGGCTCGTCTAATGAAAAACTGTTTTTT.

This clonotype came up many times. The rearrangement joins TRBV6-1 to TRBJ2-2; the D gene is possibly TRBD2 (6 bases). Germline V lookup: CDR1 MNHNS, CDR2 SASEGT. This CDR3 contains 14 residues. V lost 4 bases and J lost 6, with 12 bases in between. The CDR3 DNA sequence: TGTGCCAGCAGTGCCGGGACTGCCTCCGGGGAGCTGTTTTTT. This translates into CASSAGTASGELFF.

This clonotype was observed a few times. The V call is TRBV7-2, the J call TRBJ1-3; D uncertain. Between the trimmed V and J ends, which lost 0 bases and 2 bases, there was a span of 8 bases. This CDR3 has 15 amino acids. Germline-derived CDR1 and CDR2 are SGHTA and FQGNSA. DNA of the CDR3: TGTGCCAGCAGCTTAGCGATTCTCGCTGGAAACACCATATATTTT. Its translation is CASSLAILAGNTIYF.

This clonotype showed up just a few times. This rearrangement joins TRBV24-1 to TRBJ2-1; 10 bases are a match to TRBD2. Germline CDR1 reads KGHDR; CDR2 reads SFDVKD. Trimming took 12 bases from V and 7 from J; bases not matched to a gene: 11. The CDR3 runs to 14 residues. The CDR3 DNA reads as TGTGCCGCTGCCAGCGGGGGGGCCGGGAATGAGCAGTTCTTC. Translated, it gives CAAASGGAGNEQFF.

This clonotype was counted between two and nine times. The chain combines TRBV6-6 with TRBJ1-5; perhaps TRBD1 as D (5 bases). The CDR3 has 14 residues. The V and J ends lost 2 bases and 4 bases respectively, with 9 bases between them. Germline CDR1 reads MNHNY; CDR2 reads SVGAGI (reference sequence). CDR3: CASSYPGTNQPQHF. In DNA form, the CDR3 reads TGTGCCAGCAGTTACCCCGGGACTAATCAGCCCCAGCATTTT.

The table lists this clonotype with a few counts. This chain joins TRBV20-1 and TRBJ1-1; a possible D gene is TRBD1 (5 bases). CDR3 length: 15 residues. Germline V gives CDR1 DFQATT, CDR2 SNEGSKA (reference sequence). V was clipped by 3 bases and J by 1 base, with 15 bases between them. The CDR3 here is CSARGLRTGNTEAFF. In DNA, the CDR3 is TGCAGTGCTAGGGGTCTGAGAACAGGGAACACTGAAGCTTTCTTT.

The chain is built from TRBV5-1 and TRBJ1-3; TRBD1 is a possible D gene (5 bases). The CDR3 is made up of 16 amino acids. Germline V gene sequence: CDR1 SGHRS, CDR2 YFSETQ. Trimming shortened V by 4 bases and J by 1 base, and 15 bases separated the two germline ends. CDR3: CASSLAGTQSGNTIYF. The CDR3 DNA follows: TGCGCCAGCAGCCTCGCCGGGACGCAGTCTGGAAACACCATATATTTT.

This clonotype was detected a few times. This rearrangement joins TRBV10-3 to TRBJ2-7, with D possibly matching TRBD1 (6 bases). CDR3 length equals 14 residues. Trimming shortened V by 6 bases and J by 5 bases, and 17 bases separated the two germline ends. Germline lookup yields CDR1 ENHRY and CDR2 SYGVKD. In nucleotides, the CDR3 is TGTGCCATCAGCGCTGACAGGCCCAACAACGAGCAGTACTTC. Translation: CAISADRPNNEQYF.

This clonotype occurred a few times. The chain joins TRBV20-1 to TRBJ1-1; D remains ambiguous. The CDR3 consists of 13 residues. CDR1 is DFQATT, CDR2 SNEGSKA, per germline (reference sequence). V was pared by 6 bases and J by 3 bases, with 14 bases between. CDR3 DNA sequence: TGCAGTGCCCGAACCCCGATGGACACTGAAGCTTTCTTT. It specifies CSARTPMDTEAFF.